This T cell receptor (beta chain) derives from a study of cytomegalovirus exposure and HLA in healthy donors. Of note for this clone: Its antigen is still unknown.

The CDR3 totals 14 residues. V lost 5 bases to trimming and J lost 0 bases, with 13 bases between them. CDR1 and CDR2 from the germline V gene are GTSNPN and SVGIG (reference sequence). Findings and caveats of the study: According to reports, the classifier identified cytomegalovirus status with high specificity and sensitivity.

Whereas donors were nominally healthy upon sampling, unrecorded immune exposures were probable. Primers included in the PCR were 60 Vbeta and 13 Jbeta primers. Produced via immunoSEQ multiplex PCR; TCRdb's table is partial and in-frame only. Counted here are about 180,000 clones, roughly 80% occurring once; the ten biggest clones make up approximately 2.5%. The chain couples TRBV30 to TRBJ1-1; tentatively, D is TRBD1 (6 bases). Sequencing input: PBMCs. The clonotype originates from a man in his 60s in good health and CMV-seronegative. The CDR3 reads CAWGLGQMNTEAFF. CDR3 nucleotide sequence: TGTGCCTGGGGACTCGGACAGATGAACACTGAAGCTTTCTTT.